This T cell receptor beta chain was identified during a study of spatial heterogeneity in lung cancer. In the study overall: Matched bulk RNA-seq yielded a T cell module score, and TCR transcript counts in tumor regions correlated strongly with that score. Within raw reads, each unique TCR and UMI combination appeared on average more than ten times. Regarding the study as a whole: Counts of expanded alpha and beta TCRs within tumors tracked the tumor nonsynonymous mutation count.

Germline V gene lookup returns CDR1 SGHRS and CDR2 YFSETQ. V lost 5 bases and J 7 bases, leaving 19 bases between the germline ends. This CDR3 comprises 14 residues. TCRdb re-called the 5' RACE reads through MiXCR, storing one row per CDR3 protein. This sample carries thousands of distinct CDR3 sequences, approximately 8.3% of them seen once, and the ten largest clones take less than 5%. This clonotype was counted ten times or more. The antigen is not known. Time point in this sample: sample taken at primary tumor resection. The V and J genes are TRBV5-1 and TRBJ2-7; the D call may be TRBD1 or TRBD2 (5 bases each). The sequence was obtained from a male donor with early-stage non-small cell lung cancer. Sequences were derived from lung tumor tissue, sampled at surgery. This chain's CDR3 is CASRPGTDYGEQYF. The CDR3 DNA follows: TGCGCCAGCAGACCCGGGACCGACTACGGGGAGCAGTACTTC.